Each of the 28 T cell receptor beta chains below was sequenced from the same sample in a study of T-cell memory formation after mild COVID-19 (dated by TCRdb to the early 2020s). Library preparation was by 5' RACE. TCRdb shows the sequencer as Illumina NovaSeq 6000. Using fastp trimming at Q25 and MiXCR clonotype assembly, TCRdb reanalyzed the public sequencing data and kept in-frame beta chains. Here each entry gathers all rows of one CDR3 protein and keeps the most common genes and DNA. The sample table records fewer than 300,000 distinct CDR3 sequences; roughly 17% of these occur just once. Roughly 23% of the sample belongs to the ten largest clones. Sequenced input: PBMCs or a T cell subset sorted from them (not recorded which). The receptors were sampled from a man aged 18-30 years who had mild COVID-19 (a few samples of this study predate the infection). The sample titles of this study are shuffled in the database, so cell type and time point are left out; the donor was told from shared clones.

This clonotype was seen a few times. V is TRBV29-1 and J is TRBJ2-5; D unresolved. Germline V gene sequence: CDR1 SQVTM, CDR2 ANQGSEA. This CDR3 region has 12 residues. Trimming removed 5 bases at V and 4 bases at J, with 11 bases between. CDR3 protein: CSVPESGETQYF. The DNA of the CDR3 is TGCAGCGTTCCGGAGTCTGGAGAGACCCAGTACTTC.

This clonotype was seen more than once but under ten times. The chain carries TRBV7-9 and TRBJ2-1; 10 bases align to TRBD2. Germline loops: CDR1 SEHNR, CDR2 FQNEAQ (reference sequence). J lost 9 bases, V lost 3 bases, and 5 bases had no gene match. This CDR3 region has 14 residues. CDR3 bases: TGTGCCAGCAGCTTCACTAGCGGGGATTCTGAGCAGTTCTTC. Amino acids: CASSFTSGDSEQFF.

The CDR3 loop reads CASSPRSGANVLTF. As DNA, the CDR3 is TGTGCCAGCAGCCCCCGCTCTGGGGCCAACGTCCTGACTTTC. This chain uses TRBV7-9 with TRBJ2-6, with D unclear. CDR1 is SEHNR and CDR2 is FQNEAQ in the germline V gene (reference sequence). The CDR3 length is 14 residues. V lost 5 bases and J lost 0, with 5 bases in between.

In this sample, this clonotype turned up a few times. The chain couples TRBV24-1 to TRBJ2-5, with D unresolved. V was trimmed by 4 bases and J by 4 bases, leaving 9 bases between them. The CDR3 spans 13 residues. Germline lookup yields CDR1 KGHDR and CDR2 SFDVKD. CDR3 region: CATSEGVLETQYF. The CDR3 DNA sequence: TGTGCCACCAGTGAAGGAGTCCTAGAGACCCAGTACTTC.

V and J are TRBV28 and TRBJ2-1; D is undetermined. Germline V gene sequence: CDR1 MDHEN, CDR2 SYDVKM. The CDR3 sequence is 12 residues long. V gave up 6 bases and J gave up 4 bases, with 7 bases separating them. The CDR3 region is CASRTTYNEQFF. The DNA of the CDR3 is TGTGCCAGCAGGACCACTTACAATGAGCAGTTCTTC.

In this sample, this clonotype turned up a few times. This rearrangement joins TRBV7-8 to TRBJ1-5; D remains unclear. The V and J ends lost 5 bases and 1 base respectively, with 9 bases between them. Germline assignment: CDR1 SGHVS and CDR2 FQNEAQ. This CDR3 spans 14 amino acids. In nucleotides, the CDR3 is TGTGCCAGCAGCACACGGAGAAGCAATCAGCCCCAGCATTTT. It specifies CASSTRRSNQPQHF.

This clonotype came up a few times. This chain uses TRBV7-2 with TRBJ2-1; no clear D. The CDR3 runs 16 residues. Germline V gives CDR1 SGHTA, CDR2 FQGNSA. The V and J ends lost 1 base and 3 bases respectively, with 13 bases between them. CDR3 residues: CASSLGYPDLYNEQFF. DNA for the CDR3: TGTGCCAGCAGCTTAGGCTATCCGGATCTCTACAATGAGCAGTTCTTC. Complete variable domain (other parts from reference TRBV7-2 and TRBJ2-1): GAGVSQSPSNKVTEKGKDVELRCDPISGHTALYWYRQSLGQGLEFLIYFQGNSAPDKSGLPSDRFSAERTGGSVSTLTIQRTQQEDSAVYLCASSLGYPDLYNEQFFGPGTRLTVL.

In its sample, this clonotype was seen a few times. The chain joins TRBV29-1 to TRBJ1-1; TRBD1 matches at 8 bases. V dropped 4 bases and J dropped 3; count of bases not matched to a gene: 4. Germline V lookup: CDR1 SQVTM, CDR2 ANQGSEA. This CDR3 has 13 amino acids. CDR3 sequence (DNA): TGCAGCGTTGTGCAGGGGGCTTACACTGAAGCTTTCTTT. Translating gives CSVVQGAYTEAFF.

The chain has TRBV6-2 or TRBV6-3 and TRBJ2-2, with 14 bases matching TRBD2. This CDR3 is built from 16 residues. The V gene end was trimmed by 6 bases and the J gene end by 1 base; junction bases not matched to a gene: 1. Germline V gene lookup returns CDR1 MNHEY and CDR2 SVGEGT. For the CDR3, the DNA is TGTGCCAGCAGCGGACTAGCGGGGGGGAACACCGGGGAGCTGTTTTTT. It specifies CASSGLAGGNTGELFF.

The CDR3 sequence is CASSLGRTAFYEQYF. The CDR3 DNA reads TGTGCCAGCAGCTTAGGACGGACAGCCTTTTACGAGCAGTACTTC. The chain joins TRBV11-2 to TRBJ2-7; possible D gene TRBD1, 6 bases. Trimming left V 1 base short and J 4 bases short, with 14 bases between. CDR1 is SGHAT and CDR2 is FQNNGV in the germline V gene. CDR3 length equals 15 residues.

This clonotype was seen a few times. The chain is built from TRBV12-3 or TRBV12-4 and TRBJ2-5; 7 bases agree with TRBD2. The V segment lost 6 bases and the J segment 7 bases; nucleotides outside the gene matches: 23. CDR3 length equals 18 residues. CDR3 coding DNA: TGTGCCAGCAGCCCGGGCCCCCTAGGCTCTAGCGGAATTCGGACCCAGTACTTC. Protein: CASSPGPLGSSGIRTQYF.

The chain recombines TRBV20-1 with TRBJ2-5, with 7 bases fitting TRBD1. V trimming: 2 bases; J trimming: 3 bases; junction bases outside the gene matches: 3. The CDR3 spans 13 residues. The germline CDR1 and CDR2 sequences are DFQATT and SNEGSKA (reference sequence). In DNA form, the CDR3 reads TGCAGTGCTAGATACCAGGGGGAAGAGACCCAGTACTTC. Its protein is CSARYQGEETQYF.

This clonotype was counted ten times or more. The chain combines TRBV11-2 with TRBJ1-1; 7 bases agree with TRBD1. Per the germline V gene, CDR1 is SGHAT and CDR2 is FQNNGV. CDR3 length: 15 amino acids. Unmatched junction bases numbered 9, after V lost 8 bases and J lost 0 bases. The CDR3 protein is CASRQGVKVNTEAFF. The CDR3 nucleotides are TGTGCCAGCCGCCAGGGGGTCAAGGTGAACACTGAAGCTTTCTTT.

V gene TRBV7-2 combines with J gene TRBJ1-5; the D is unclear. The V and J ends lost 2 bases and 3 bases respectively, with 8 bases between them. This CDR3 contains 14 residues. Germline assignment: CDR1 SGHTA and CDR2 FQGNSA. This CDR3 is CASSLSTFNQPQHF. In DNA, the CDR3 is TGTGCCAGCAGCTTAAGCACATTCAATCAGCCCCAGCATTTT.

This clonotype came up a few times. The rearrangement uses TRBV5-5 and TRBJ1-5, with 8 bases matching TRBD1. Germline assignment: CDR1 SGHKS and CDR2 YYEKEE (reference sequence). The CDR3 length is 15 residues. Trimming cost V 2 bases and J 6 bases; bases outside gene matches: 7. Here the CDR3 reads CASSLTTGAPQPQHF. The CDR3 DNA reads TGTGCCAGCAGCTTAACGACAGGGGCCCCTCAGCCCCAGCATTTT. The full variable domain, its missing parts supplied by reference TRBV5-5 and TRBJ1-5, is DAGVTQSPTHLIKTRGQQVTLRCSPISGHKSVSWYQQVLGQGPQFIFQYYEKEERGRGNFPDRFSARQFPNYSSELNVNALLLGDSALYLCASSLTTGAPQPQHFGDGTRLSIL.

This clonotype was observed many times. V gene TRBV7-9 combines with J gene TRBJ2-7; D is unclear. The CDR3 loop spans 11 amino acids. Germline V gene lookup returns CDR1 SEHNR and CDR2 FQNEAQ (reference sequence). Between the trimmed V and J ends, which lost 5 bases and 1 base, there was a span of 3 bases. The CDR3 nucleotides read TGTGCCAGCAGCCCTTCCTACGAGCAGTACTTC. Its translation is CASSPSYEQYF.

The chain joins TRBV6-2 or TRBV6-3 to TRBJ2-5; either TRBD1 or TRBD2 may fit D (5 bases each). The CDR3 runs 12 residues. In germline, CDR1 is MNHEY, CDR2 SVGEGT. Trimming stripped 7 bases from V and 10 bases from J, with 16 bases between. Here the CDR3 reads CASTGTRGFQYF. The CDR3 DNA reads as TGTGCCAGCACCGGGACCCGAGGGTTCCAGTACTTC.

This clonotype was picked up a small number of times. This chain uses TRBV2 with TRBJ2-4, with D possibly matching TRBD1 (6 bases). The CDR3 runs to 14 residues. CDR1 and CDR2 (germline): SNHLY, FYNNEI. Deletions cut 5 bases from V and 6 bases from J, with 14 bases between. The CDR3 DNA reads TGTGCCAGCAGTAAGACAGGAGGAGGAAACATTCAGTACTTC. Its translation: CASSKTGGGNIQYF.

This clonotype is a singleton in its sample. The genes are TRBV28 and TRBJ2-2; maybe TRBD2 (6 bases). Germline-derived CDR1 and CDR2 are MDHEN and SYDVKM. CDR3 size: 13 residues. Trimming removed 8 bases at V and 5 bases at J, with 12 bases between. This CDR3 is CASAGSYTGELFF. DNA for the CDR3: TGTGCCAGCGCCGGGAGTTATACCGGGGAGCTGTTTTTT.

This sequence joins TRBV29-1 and TRBJ2-3; 9 nucleotides match TRBD1. The V segment lost 6 bases and the J segment 1 base; nucleotides outside the gene matches: 2. This CDR3 is built from 13 residues. Germline CDR1 reads SQVTM; CDR2 reads ANQGSEA. The CDR3 loop reads CSVGQGRTDTQYF. In DNA form, the CDR3 reads TGCAGCGTGGGACAGGGTCGCACAGATACGCAGTATTTT.

The rearrangement links TRBV5-1 to TRBJ1-1; D remains ambiguous. V shed 5 bases and J shed 0 bases, with 11 bases lying between them. The length of the CDR3 is 14 residues. Germline loops: CDR1 SGHRS, CDR2 YFSETQ. The CDR3 DNA is TGCGCCAGCAGAGAGGCTCAGATGAACACTGAAGCTTTCTTT. Protein: CASREAQMNTEAFF. The full variable domain, in which reference TRBV5-1 and TRBJ1-1 provide the parts outside the CDR3, is KAGVTQTPRYLIKTRGQQVTLSCSPISGHRSVSWYQQTPGQGLQFLFEYFSETQRNKGNFPGRFSGRQFSNSRSEMNVSTLELGDSALYLCASREAQMNTEAFFGQGTRLTVV.

As to this clonotype: Since a much larger clone is just one base distant, this may be a read error. This chain links TRBV5-1 with TRBJ2-1; D remains ambiguous. V was cut by 0 bases and J by 10 bases, with 5 bases left in between. Germline V gene sequence: CDR1 SGHRS, CDR2 YFSETQ. CDR3 size: 11 residues. Here the CDR3 reads CASSLEEEQFF. CDR3 bases: TGCGCCAGCAGCTTGGAAGAGGAGCAGTTCTTC.

This clonotype was counted between two and nine times. The chain combines TRBV7-2 with TRBJ2-5; TRBD1 is a possible D gene (5 bases). V lost 1 base to trimming and J lost 5 bases, with 23 bases between them. This CDR3 region has 18 residues. CDR1 SGHTA and CDR2 FQGNSA come from the germline V gene. CDR3 in amino acids: CASSLVNGLGQGGETQYF. The CDR3 region has the DNA TGTGCCAGCAGCTTAGTTAACGGGCTAGGGCAGGGTGGGGAGACCCAGTACTTC.

The rearrangement joins TRBV6-2 or TRBV6-3 to TRBJ1-1; D is unclear. Deletions cut 4 bases from V and 7 bases from J, with 13 bases between. In germline, CDR1 is MNHEY, CDR2 SVGEGT. There are 13 residues in the CDR3. The CDR3 bases are TGTGCCAGCAGTTCCCGGGCCCTCGGTGAAGCTTTCTTT. Protein product: CASSSRALGEAFF.

V is TRBV20-1 and J is TRBJ1-5; possible D gene TRBD1, 6 bases. Germline V gene lookup returns CDR1 DFQATT and CDR2 SNEGSKA (reference sequence). The CDR3 extends over 14 amino acids. CDR3 protein: CTVASTGRYQPQHF. The DNA of the CDR3 is TGCACCGTCGCTTCGACAGGCAGATATCAGCCCCAGCATTTT.

The V gene is TRBV27, the J gene TRBJ2-2, with 9 bases fitting TRBD1. CDR3 size: 16 residues. The trim removed 6 bases at V and 5 bases at J, leaving 10 bases unmatched. The germline gives CDR1 MNHEY, CDR2 SMNVEV (reference sequence). As DNA, the CDR3 is TGTGCCAGCAGCTATACAGGGGGCAGAAGGACCGGGGAGCTGTTTTTT. It specifies CASSYTGGRRTGELFF.

This clonotype appeared many times. V usage is TRBV10-3 and J usage is TRBJ2-2; a weak D match, TRBD1 (5 bases). V was cut by 10 bases and J by 3 bases, with 12 bases left in between. The V gene's germline CDR1 is ENHRY and CDR2 SYGVKD. The CDR3 is 13 residues long. In DNA, the CDR3 is TGTGCCACTCGGACACACGACACCGGGGAGCTGTTTTTT. Protein product: CATRTHDTGELFF.

This clonotype was observed at least ten times. The V and J genes are TRBV12-3 or TRBV12-4 and TRBJ1-1; D might be TRBD1 (5 bases). The CDR3 has 13 residues. V lost 6 bases and J 4 bases, leaving 12 bases between the germline ends. In DNA, the CDR3 is TGTGCCAGCAGCTTGGAGAGGGGCACTGAAGCTTTCTTT. Protein sequence: CASSLERGTEAFF.